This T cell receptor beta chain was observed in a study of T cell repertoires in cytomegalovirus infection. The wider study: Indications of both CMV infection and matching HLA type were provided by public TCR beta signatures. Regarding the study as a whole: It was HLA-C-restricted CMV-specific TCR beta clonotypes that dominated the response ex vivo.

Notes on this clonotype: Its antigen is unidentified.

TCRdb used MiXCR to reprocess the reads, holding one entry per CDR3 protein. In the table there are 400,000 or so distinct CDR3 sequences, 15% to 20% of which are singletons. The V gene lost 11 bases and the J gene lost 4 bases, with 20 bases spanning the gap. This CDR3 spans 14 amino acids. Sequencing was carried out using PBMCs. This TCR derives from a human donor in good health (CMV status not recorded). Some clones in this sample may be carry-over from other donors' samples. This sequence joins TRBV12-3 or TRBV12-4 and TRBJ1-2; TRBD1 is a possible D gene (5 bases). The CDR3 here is CALLRVELGYGYTF. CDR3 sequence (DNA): TGTGCCCTCCTCAGGGTCGAGCTGGGCTATGGCTACACCTTC.